In this sample, the clone carrying this T cell receptor beta chain turned up a few times. What it binds is not known. The sample originates from a study of T cells after yellow fever vaccination. Study-wide points: Reappearing after the booster were most of the clones from primary vaccination (about 95% CD4, 88% CD8).

This CDR3 region has 15 residues. Trimming left V 0 bases short and J 2 bases short, with 5 bases between. In germline, CDR1 is SGHVS, CDR2 FNYEAQ. TCRdb passed the 5' RACE reads through MiXCR, listing each CDR3 protein once. The table has 150,000 to 200,000 distinct CDR3 sequences, approximately 11% seen once. The J gene is TRBJ2-6, the V gene TRBV7-6, with unresolved D. The origin of this receptor is a man aged 18-30 years who received the YFV17D yellow fever vaccine. The specimen comprised CD8+ T cells sorted from PBMCs, sampled 15 days after the yellow fever booster vaccination. CDR3 coding DNA: TGTGCCAGCAGCTTAGCGCTAACTGGGGCCAACGTCCTGACTTTC. Amino acid sequence: CASSLALTGANVLTF.